This TCR beta chain came from a study of blood T cell repertoires in COVID-19 (dated by TCRdb to 2020 to 2022). The study in broad terms: Collaborator samples came from the United States, Italy and Spain and covered acute and convalescent phases of COVID-19. Deeply sampled blood TCRbeta repertoires from subjects exposed to, actively infected with, or recovered from COVID-19 were included in the dataset. The sample metadata nearly always contained a de-identified subject ID, COVID-19 status, age in years and sex. Where available, HLA class I and class II types were taken from metadata supplied by the sample provider and were not determined by assay-based typing. A freely available public database, intended as a resource for researchers studying the immune response to SARS-CoV-2, is where the repertoires were released. The samples were drawn from the first 160 participants of the ongoing ImmuneRACE study and from 1,254 subjects provided by 6 global collaborators. The prospective study material was composed of cDNA or gDNA derived from T cells, B-cell-depleted T cells, or PBMCs.

The paper's findings and limits, for the study overall: The amount of clinical and demographic metadata varied by source and participant and was provided uncurated.

The immunoSEQ Assay, a bias-controlled multiplex PCR, was used to amplify TCRbeta CDR3 regions from genomic DNA. In the paper's pipeline: The number of nucleated cells in each sample was estimated from the amplification of reference gene primers within the assay. To quantify the absolute abundance of each unique TCRbeta CDR3 rearrangement, sequence reads were collapsed and filtered. For each sample, productive Simpson clonality was calculated as the square root of Simpson's diversity index across productive rearrangements. TCRdb's version of the immuneACCESS table is confined to in-frame rearrangements and falls short of the full clone set. An unresolved V gene accounts for under half of the shortfall where checked; the remainder is of unknown origin. The DNA gave D and trimming, while V, J and clone size come from that table. For this sample there are about 150,000 clones; more than 75% appear just once. 5.5% to 7% of the sample rests with the top ten.

The CDR3 measures 13 amino acids from cysteine to phenylalanine. The DNA shown is the 39-base CDR3, in frame from base 1. Looking up the germline V gene yields CDR1 SNHLY and CDR2 FYNNEI. Cut back by 8 bases and 1 base, the V and J ends lie 11 bases apart. Participants in the prospective study were aged 18 to 89 years, lived in about two dozen United States geographic areas, and enrolled through a virtual design. To assign participants to cohorts, the prospective study relied on clinical history that participants themselves reported in a screening survey and a study questionnaire. ImmuneRACE Cohort 3 recovered participants were defined by two consecutive negative NP/OP PCR tests, healthcare professional clearance, or symptom resolution. In the prospective study, mobile phlebotomists collected whole blood, serum and a nasopharyngeal or oropharyngeal swab from each participant. Prospective study participants could optionally give additional blood draws and questionnaires over an approximately two-month period. Blood samples from the prospective study were shipped frozen or at room temperature prior to DNA extraction.

To note about this clone: No antigen is known for it. Base qualities are not at hand, and no much larger clone is one base apart.

The V and J segments used are TRBV2 and TRBJ1-1; a tentative D call is TRBD1 (6 bases match). The TCR sequence derives from a woman aged 45-65 years who had recovered from COVID-19. Sequenced material: PBMCs or T cells enriched from blood (not recorded which). The bases are TGTGCCAGCCTAGGACAGCAGAACACTGAAGCTTTCTTT. It codes for CASLGQQNTEAFF.